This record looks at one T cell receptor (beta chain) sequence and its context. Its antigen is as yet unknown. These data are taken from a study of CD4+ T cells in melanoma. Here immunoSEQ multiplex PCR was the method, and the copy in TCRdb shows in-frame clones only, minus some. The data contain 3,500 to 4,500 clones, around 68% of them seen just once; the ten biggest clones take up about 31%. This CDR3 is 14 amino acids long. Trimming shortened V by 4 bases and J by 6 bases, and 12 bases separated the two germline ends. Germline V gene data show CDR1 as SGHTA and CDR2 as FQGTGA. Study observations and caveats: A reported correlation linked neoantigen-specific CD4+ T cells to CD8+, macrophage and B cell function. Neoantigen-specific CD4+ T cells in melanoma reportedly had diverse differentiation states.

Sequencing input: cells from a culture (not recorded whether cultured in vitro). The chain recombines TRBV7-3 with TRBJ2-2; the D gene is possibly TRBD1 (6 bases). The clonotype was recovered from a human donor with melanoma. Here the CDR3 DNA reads TGTGCCAGCAGCTCTAATTACAGGGCCGGGGAGCTGTTTTTT. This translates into CASSSNYRAGELFF.